A single T cell receptor beta chain is shown here with its context. Its cognate antigen is unknown. Germline trimming cut 3 bases from V and 6 bases from J; bases unmatched to any gene: 8. CDR1 and CDR2 from the germline V gene are SGHTA and FQGNSA. The CDR3 loop spans 16 amino acids. Stable Graves' hyperthyroidism denoted no ophthalmopathy progression over 18 months. Uncontrolled infection, other autoimmune disease, pregnancy or lactation led to exclusion. This sample is part of a study of T cells in Graves' hyperthyroidism and ophthalmopathy. Study outcomes and limitations: Among thyroid clonotypes expanded above 0.001, most also appeared in blood. The model predicted ophthalmopathy a median approximately 6.3 months before onset.

Amplified TCR beta CDR3 regions came from RNA transcripts. The study used the HTBI primer set for a first-round RT-PCR of the TCR CDR3. MiXCR, run by TCRdb on the multiplex PCR reads, gives a single entry per CDR3 protein. In the table there are a few hundred thousand distinct CDR3 sequences, approximately 15% of which are singletons. The clonotype was recovered from a woman between 25 and 40 years old with Graves' hyperthyroidism. Input material: blood. The chain uses TRBV7-2 and TRBJ2-3, with TRBD2 matching 11 bases. The CDR3 loop reads CASSFSGRAPGDTQYF. The CDR3 region has the DNA TGTGCCAGCAGCTTTAGCGGGAGGGCCCCAGGGGATACGCAGTATTTT.